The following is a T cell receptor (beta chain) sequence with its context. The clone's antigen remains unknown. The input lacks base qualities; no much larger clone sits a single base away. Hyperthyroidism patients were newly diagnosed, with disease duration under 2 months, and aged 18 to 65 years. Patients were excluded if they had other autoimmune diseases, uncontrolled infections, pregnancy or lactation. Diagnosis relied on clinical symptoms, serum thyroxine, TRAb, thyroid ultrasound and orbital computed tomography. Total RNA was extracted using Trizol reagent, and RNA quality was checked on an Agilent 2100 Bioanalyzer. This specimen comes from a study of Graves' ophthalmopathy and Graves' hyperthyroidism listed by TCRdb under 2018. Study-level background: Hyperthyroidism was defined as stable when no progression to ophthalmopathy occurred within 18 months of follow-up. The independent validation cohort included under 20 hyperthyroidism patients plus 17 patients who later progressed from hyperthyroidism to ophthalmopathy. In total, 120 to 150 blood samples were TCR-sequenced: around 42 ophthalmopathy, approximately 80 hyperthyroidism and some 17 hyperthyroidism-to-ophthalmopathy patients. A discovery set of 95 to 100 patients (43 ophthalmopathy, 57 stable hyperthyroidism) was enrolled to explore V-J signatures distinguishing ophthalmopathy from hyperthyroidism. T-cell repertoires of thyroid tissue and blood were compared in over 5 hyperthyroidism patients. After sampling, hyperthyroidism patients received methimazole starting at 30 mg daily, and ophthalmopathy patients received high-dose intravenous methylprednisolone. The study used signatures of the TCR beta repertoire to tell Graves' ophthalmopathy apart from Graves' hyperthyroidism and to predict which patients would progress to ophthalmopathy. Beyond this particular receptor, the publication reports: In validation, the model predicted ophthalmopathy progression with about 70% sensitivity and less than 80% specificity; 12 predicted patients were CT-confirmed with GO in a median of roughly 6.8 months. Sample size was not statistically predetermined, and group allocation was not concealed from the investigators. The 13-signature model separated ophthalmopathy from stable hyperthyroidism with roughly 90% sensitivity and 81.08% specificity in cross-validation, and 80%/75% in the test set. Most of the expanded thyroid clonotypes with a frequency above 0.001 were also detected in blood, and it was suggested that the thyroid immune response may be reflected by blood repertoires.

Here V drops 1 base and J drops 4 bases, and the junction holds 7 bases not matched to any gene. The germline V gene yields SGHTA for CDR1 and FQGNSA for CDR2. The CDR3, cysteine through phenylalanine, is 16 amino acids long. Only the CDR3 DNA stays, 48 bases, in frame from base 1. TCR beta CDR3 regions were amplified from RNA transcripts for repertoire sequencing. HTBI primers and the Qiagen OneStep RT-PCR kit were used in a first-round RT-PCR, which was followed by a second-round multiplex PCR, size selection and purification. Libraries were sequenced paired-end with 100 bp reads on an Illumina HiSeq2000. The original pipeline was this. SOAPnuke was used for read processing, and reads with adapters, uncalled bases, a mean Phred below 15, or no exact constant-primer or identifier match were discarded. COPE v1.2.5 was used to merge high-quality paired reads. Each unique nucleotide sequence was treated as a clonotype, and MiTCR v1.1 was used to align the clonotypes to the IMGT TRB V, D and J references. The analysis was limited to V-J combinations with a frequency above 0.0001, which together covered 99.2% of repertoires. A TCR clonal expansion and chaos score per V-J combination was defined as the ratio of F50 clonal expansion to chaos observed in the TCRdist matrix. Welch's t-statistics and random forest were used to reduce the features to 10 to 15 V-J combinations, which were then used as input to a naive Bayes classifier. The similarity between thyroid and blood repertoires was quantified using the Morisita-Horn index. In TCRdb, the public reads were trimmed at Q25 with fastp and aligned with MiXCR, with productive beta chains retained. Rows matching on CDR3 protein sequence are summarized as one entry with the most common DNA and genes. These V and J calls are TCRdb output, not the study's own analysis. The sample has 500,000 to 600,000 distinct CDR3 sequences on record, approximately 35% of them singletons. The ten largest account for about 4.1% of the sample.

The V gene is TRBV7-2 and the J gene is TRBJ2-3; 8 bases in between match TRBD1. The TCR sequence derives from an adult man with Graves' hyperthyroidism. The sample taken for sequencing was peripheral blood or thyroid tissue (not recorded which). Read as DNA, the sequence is TGTGCCAGCAGCTTAGATGGTTACAGGGGGTCAGATACGCAGTATTTT. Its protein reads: CASSLDGYRGSDTQYF.